This T cell receptor beta chain was sequenced for a study of graft-versus-host responses after intestinal transplantation. Study context: Multivisceral, liver-intestinal, or isolated intestinal grafts went to recipients. The whole recipient group had anti-thymocyte globulin induction followed by tacrolimus and steroids for three to four years.

About this clone: The antigen is not known.

Study results and limitations: High graft-versus-host to host-versus-graft T cell clonal ratios marked allografts of patients with graft-donor macrochimerism. GvH clones appeared in recipient marrow, some first in ileum or blood.

The CDR3 consists of 15 residues. The V gene's germline CDR1 is SGHRS and CDR2 YFSETQ. V lost 4 bases, J lost 3 bases, and 5 bases stayed unmatched. Libraries were prepared by immunoSEQ multiplex PCR; TCRdb keeps only in-frame clonotypes and omits some of them. The data show 85,000 to 90,000 clones, with around 90% seen just once and just under 0.35% held by the top ten. The rearrangement links TRBV5-1 to TRBJ2-1, with 9 bases identical to TRBD2. The sequence came from a human donor who was the organ donor for an intestinal transplant. This specimen consisted of unstimulated CD4+ T cells sorted from spleen or lymph node cells, obtained before transplant. The CDR3 is CASSPGTSRYNEQFF. The CDR3 DNA reads as TGCGCCAGCAGCCCCGGGACTAGCCGCTACAATGAGCAGTTCTTC.